A single sample gave rise to the 27 T cell receptor beta chains below, sequenced in a study of blood T cells in healthy people across ages. Combining a sample-barcoded 5' primer with a J-beta primer mix, a second PCR ran for roughly 7 to 12 cycles. TCRdb re-derived calls from the 5' RACE reads in MiXCR, one entry per CDR3 protein. Among about 1.4 million distinct CDR3 sequences listed, 59% were seen once. Sequenced material: blood. These receptors all come from a man younger than 35 in good health.

The V gene is TRBV12-3 or TRBV12-4, the J gene TRBJ2-1; D gene uncertain. The CDR3 runs to 16 residues. The V end was cut by 4 bases, the J end by 0 bases, with 13 bases between. The DNA for the CDR3 is TGTGCCAGCAGTTACCCGACTGCTAGCTCCTACAATGAGCAGTTCTTC. Translated: CASSYPTASSYNEQFF.

There are a few counts of this clonotype. V and J are TRBV29-1 and TRBJ2-5; 8 nucleotides line up with TRBD2. Germline assignment: CDR1 SQVTM and CDR2 ANQGSEA. The J segment lost 4 bases and the V segment lost 1 base, leaving 5 bases of the junction unmatched. This CDR3 has 14 residues. The chain's CDR3 is CSVEGSGVGETQYF. The CDR3 DNA reads TGCAGCGTTGAAGGTAGCGGGGTGGGAGAGACCCAGTACTTC.

This clonotype was counted ten times or more. The rearrangement joins TRBV25-1 to TRBJ1-2; no clear D. V lost 1 base to trimming and J lost 8 bases, with 8 bases between them. Germline V gene lookup returns CDR1 MGHDK and CDR2 SYGVNS. CDR3 size: 12 residues. CDR3 nucleotides: TGTGCCAGCAGTGAATCTGGCAGCGGCTACACCTTC. As protein: CASSESGSGYTF.

This chain links TRBV29-1 with TRBJ1-5; D ambiguous. V was shortened by 4 bases and J by 4 bases, with 11 bases between the two germline ends. The CDR3 consists of 13 residues. CDR1 is SQVTM and CDR2 is ANQGSEA in the germline V gene. CDR3 sequence: CSVARGENQPQHF. Here the CDR3 DNA reads TGCAGCGTTGCGCGGGGAGAAAATCAGCCCCAGCATTTT.

The chain couples TRBV14 to TRBJ2-5; 8 nucleotides align to TRBD1. This CDR3 is built from 15 residues. V lost 11 bases, J lost 0 bases, and 11 bases stayed unmatched. Germline lookup yields CDR1 SGHDN and CDR2 FVKESK. The CDR3 spells CAWKRQGQYQETQYF. CDR3 in DNA: TGTGCCTGGAAAAGACAGGGGCAATACCAAGAGACCCAGTACTTC. Full variable domain (remainder filled in from reference TRBV14 and TRBJ2-5): EAGVTQFPSHSVIEKGQTVTLRCDPISGHDNLYWYRRVMGKEIKFLLHFVKESKQDESGMPNNRFLAERTGGTYSTLKVQPAELEDSGVYFCAWKRQGQYQETQYFGPGTRLLVL.

This CDR3 is CAISPAGGLYEQYF. The CDR3 coding sequence is TGTGCCATCAGCCCAGCCGGAGGTCTATACGAGCAGTACTTC. This chain connects TRBV10-3 to TRBJ2-5; maybe TRBD2 (5 bases). The tail of the sequence fits TRBJ2-7 better, so the J call may be wrong. CDR3 size: 14 residues. Germline V gives CDR1 ENHRY, CDR2 SYGVKD.

This chain links TRBV7-9 with TRBJ2-3, with a tentative D call TRBD2 (6 bases). The V end lost 5 bases, the J end lost 5 bases, and 20 bases lay between the germline ends. The germline V gene has CDR1 SEHNR and CDR2 FQNEAQ (reference sequence). The CDR3 has 16 residues. CDR3 residues: CASSRPAEGLQDTQYF. The CDR3 DNA follows: TGTGCCAGCAGCCGGCCCGCGGAGGGCCTCCAAGATACGCAGTATTTT.

This chain uses TRBV15 with TRBJ1-6, with 10 bases that match TRBD1. The CDR3 sequence is 14 residues long. Germline V gene lookup returns CDR1 LNHNV and CDR2 YYDKDF (reference sequence). V dropped 9 bases and J dropped 7; count of bases not matched to a gene: 6. The CDR3: CATRQGAVNSPLHF. Here the CDR3 DNA reads TGTGCCACGCGACAGGGGGCAGTCAATTCACCCCTCCACTTT.

This clonotype was counted a few times. The genes are TRBV4-2 and TRBJ1-2; the match to TRBD1 covers 9 bases. This CDR3 comprises 14 residues. The ends lost 6 bases at V and 6 bases at J; junction bases unmatched: 8. Germline V lookup: CDR1 LGHNA, CDR2 YNFKEQ. The CDR3, as DNA: TGTGCCAGCAGGGCAAAGGACAGGGGAAATGGCTACACCTTC. This gives the protein CASRAKDRGNGYTF.

This clonotype was picked up a small number of times. CDR3: CASSEFSGGDDTQYF. As DNA, the CDR3 is TGTGCCAGCAGTGAATTCAGCGGGGGGGACGATACGCAGTATTTT. V and J are TRBV25-1 and TRBJ2-3; 10 bases align to TRBD2. This CDR3 is 15 amino acids long. CDR1 is MGHDK, CDR2 SYGVNS, per germline. V gave up 1 base and J gave up 6 bases; unmatched junction bases: 4.

The DNA of the CDR3 is TGTGCCTGGAGCGGGGGGGGATACTATGGCTACACCTTC. As protein: CAWSGGGYYGYTF. The chain carries TRBV30 and TRBJ1-2; a weak D match, TRBD1 (5 bases). CDR1 is GTSNPN and CDR2 is SVGIG in the germline V gene (reference sequence). There are 13 residues in the CDR3. Trimming removed 3 bases at V and 3 bases at J, with 11 bases between.

The V and J genes are TRBV6-1 and TRBJ2-7, with D perhaps matching TRBD1 or TRBD2 (5 bases each). Germline lookup yields CDR1 MNHNS and CDR2 SASEGT. The CDR3 runs 13 residues. Trimming shortened V by 1 base and J by 2 bases, and 6 bases separated the two germline ends. In DNA, the CDR3 is TGTGCCAGCAGTGAAGTGGGACCCTACGAGCAGTACTTC. Translated, it gives CASSEVGPYEQYF.

This chain connects TRBV25-1 to TRBJ2-3; a weak D match, TRBD2 (5 bases). V lost 0 bases and J 2 bases, leaving 18 bases between the germline ends. This CDR3 has 18 amino acids. Germline V CDR1 and CDR2: MGHDK, SYGVNS. CDR3 nucleotide sequence: TGTGCCAGCAGTGAATATACCGGGTTGGGAGTGACCACAGATACGCAGTATTTT. Translation gives CASSEYTGLGVTTDTQYF.

The chain links TRBV4-3 to TRBJ2-3; 8 nucleotides align to TRBD1. The CDR3 extends over 15 amino acids. V was clipped by 8 bases and J by 4 bases; unmatched bases: 11. Germline lookup yields CDR1 LGHNA and CDR2 YSLEER. The CDR3 here is CASSRTGQVADTQYF. CDR3 nucleotides: TGCGCCAGCTCAAGGACAGGGCAGGTGGCAGATACGCAGTATTTT.

The chain uses TRBV12-3 or TRBV12-4 and TRBJ2-6; no definite D call. The CDR3 is made up of 14 amino acids. V shed 5 bases and J shed 3 bases, with 8 bases lying between them. The CDR3 coding sequence is TGTGCCAGCAGTATCTTTGGTGGGGCCAACGTCCTGACTTTC. It is translated as CASSIFGGANVLTF.

This chain links TRBV11-3 with TRBJ1-1, with D perhaps TRBD1 (5 bases). V lost 5 bases and J lost 4, with 17 bases in between. CDR1 is SGHNT, CDR2 YENEEA, per germline. The CDR3 has 15 amino acids. CDR3 protein: CASSPSGRGGTEAFF. The CDR3 DNA reads as TGTGCCAGCAGCCCCTCCGGACGGGGGGGCACTGAAGCTTTCTTT.

The V gene is TRBV20-1, the J gene TRBJ2-5; D gene ambiguous. This CDR3 is 15 amino acids long. V shed 1 base and J shed 5 bases, with 17 bases lying between them. The germline CDR1 and CDR2 sequences are DFQATT and SNEGSKA (reference sequence). CDR3 in amino acids: CSARGVEASWETQYF. The DNA for the CDR3 is TGCAGTGCTAGAGGGGTAGAAGCTTCGTGGGAGACCCAGTACTTC.

This clonotype was seen only a few times. This rearrangement joins TRBV29-1 to TRBJ2-3; 7 positions match TRBD1. The CDR3 consists of 14 residues. The J segment lost 5 bases and the V segment lost 4 bases, leaving 9 bases of the junction unmatched. Germline-derived CDR1 and CDR2 are SQVTM and ANQGSEA. CDR3 DNA sequence: TGCAGCGTTGTTGCGGACAGGATGGTAGATACGCAGTATTTT. It is translated as CSVVADRMVDTQYF.

This clonotype was detected a few times. This chain joins TRBV4-1 and TRBJ2-7; D may be TRBD1 or TRBD2 (5 bases each). The CDR3 loop spans 13 amino acids. Trimming took 0 bases from V and 6 from J, leaving 9 bases between them. The V gene's germline CDR1 is MGHRA and CDR2 YSYEKL. The CDR3 coding sequence is TGCGCCAGCAGCCAAGATCCGGGGCGCGAGCAGTACTTC. Translation gives CASSQDPGREQYF.

Note on this clonotype: A read error is possible here, since a much larger clone lies one base away. The chain links TRBV20-1 to TRBJ1-2; D is unclear. Trimming removed 5 bases from V and 5 bases from J, with 15 bases in between. CDR3 size: 13 residues. Germline values: CDR1 DFQATT, CDR2 SNEGSKA (reference sequence). The CDR3 region is CSAGLARKYGYTF. CDR3 bases: TGCAGTGCTGGACTTGCAAGGAAATATGGCTACACCTTC.

The chain carries TRBV7-2 and TRBJ2-3, with 8 bases that match TRBD2. V was clipped by 1 base and J by 0 bases; unmatched bases: 3. This CDR3 spans 16 amino acids. CDR1 SGHTA and CDR2 FQGNSA come from the germline V gene. The CDR3, as DNA: TGTGCCAGCAGCTTAGGTCCTAGCGGGAGCACAGATACGCAGTATTTT. Encoded protein: CASSLGPSGSTDTQYF.

The chain carries TRBV4-2 and TRBJ2-6; D remains unclear. V dropped 0 bases and J dropped 2 bases, with 11 bases sitting between them. Per the germline V gene, CDR1 is LGHNA and CDR2 is YNFKEQ. CDR3 length equals 17 residues. The CDR3 region has the DNA TGTGCCAGCAGCCAAGAGTTGTCTGCTGCTGGGGCCAACGTCCTGACTTTC. It encodes CASSQELSAAGANVLTF.

The J gene is TRBJ2-3, the V gene TRBV24-1; 9 bases agree with TRBD1. The CDR3 is 16 residues long. The ends lost 3 bases at V and 4 bases at J; junction bases unmatched: 7. Germline loops: CDR1 KGHDR, CDR2 SFDVKD. CDR3 amino acids: CATSDGPGQGPDTQYF. For the CDR3, the DNA is TGTGCCACCAGTGATGGTCCGGGACAGGGACCAGATACGCAGTATTTT.

The chain carries TRBV7-9 and TRBJ2-1; D possibly corresponds to TRBD2 (6 bases). Germline CDR1 SEHNR, CDR2 FQNEAQ (reference sequence). CDR3 length equals 15 residues. Between the trimmed V and J ends, which lost 1 base and 8 bases, there was a span of 15 bases. The CDR3 DNA is TGTGCCAGCAGCTTAGAGACTAGACGGTTCGATGAGCAGTTCTTC. This codes for CASSLETRRFDEQFF.

The chain combines TRBV28 with TRBJ2-7, with 9 bases matching TRBD1. Looked up from germline, CDR1 is MDHEN and CDR2 is SYDVKM. The CDR3 spans 13 residues. V lost 7 bases, J lost 5 bases, and 6 bases stayed unmatched. The CDR3 nucleotides read TGTGCCAGCAAACAACAGGGGGCCCACGAGCAGTACTTC. It codes for CASKQQGAHEQYF.

The chain links TRBV4-1 to TRBJ2-1; 10 bases align to TRBD2. V shed 1 base and J 3 bases; nucleotides not matched to a gene: 6. CDR1 is MGHRA, CDR2 YSYEKL, per germline. The length of the CDR3 is 17 residues. CDR3 coding DNA: TGCGCCAGCAGCCAAGTGAATATAGCGGGGGGCTACAATGAGCAGTTCTTC. Translating it yields CASSQVNIAGGYNEQFF.

As to this clonotype: Germline and junction disagree at one end, which may indicate a read error. V gene TRBV7-2 combines with J gene TRBJ2-2; TRBD1 matches at 11 bases. CDR3 length: 17 amino acids. Germline lookup yields CDR1 SGHTA and CDR2 FQGNSA. CDR3 sequence (DNA): TGTGCCAGCAGCTATCTGGACAGGGGGCCCTGGATTGGGGGGCTGTTTTTT. This encodes CASSYLDRGPWIGGLFF.